This T cell receptor (beta chain) was documented in a study of CD4 T cells in relation to SARS-CoV-2 and coronaviruses. This CDR3 is 14 amino acids long. The germline CDR1 and CDR2 sequences are SGDLS and YYNGEE. Trimming took 3 bases from V and 0 from J, leaving 8 bases between them. TCRdb keeps only in-frame clones here, not all; method: immunoSEQ multiplex PCR. The sample contains some 45,000 clones, about four fifths of which appear only once. Notes on this clone: No antigen is known for it.

The receptor's source is an adult with COVID-19. Sequencing used naive CD4+ T cells from PBMCs, cultured in vitro. The subset denotes: naive CD4+ T cells isolated by negative enrichment. The rearrangement links TRBV9 to TRBJ2-3; D uncertain. The CDR3 reads CASSGIRSTDTQYF. Here the CDR3 DNA reads TGTGCCAGCAGCGGGATACGGAGCACAGATACGCAGTATTTT.